A selection of T cell receptor beta chains follows, all from one sample in a study of blood T cells in healthy people across ages. TCRdb re-called the 5' RACE reads through MiXCR, storing one row per CDR3 protein. The sample records 1.5 million to 2 million distinct CDR3 sequences, almost 35% being singletons. Sequencing was done on a sample of blood. These receptors were obtained from a young woman in good health. CDR3s include the opening cysteine and the closing phenylalanine or tryptophan. D genes are given only for firm matches. Where a row states a size, it is once, few, many or the class of an expanded clone; other rows omit it.

>TRBD2|TRBJ2-3|TRBV2|NA
CASISSGAPDTQYF
TGTGCCAGCATCTCTAGCGGGGCCCCGGATACGCAGTATTTT
>NA|TRBJ2-7|TRBV4-1|many
CASSQDRGRGYEQYF
TGCGCCAGCAGCCAAGATCGGGGCAGGGGCTACGAGCAGTACTTC
>TRBD2|TRBJ2-1|TRBV20-1|few
CSARDSLAGYNEQFF
TGCAGTGCTAGAGATTCCCTAGCGGGGTACAATGAGCAGTTCTTC
>TRBD2|TRBJ2-1|TRBV27|few
CASSSLAGVSNEQFF
TGTGCCAGCAGTTCACTAGCGGGAGTATCAAATGAGCAGTTCTTC
>TRBD1|TRBJ2-7|TRBV2|few
CASSDGTGDYEQYF
TGTGCCAGCAGTGACGGGACAGGAGACTACGAGCAGTACTTC
>TRBD2|TRBJ2-1|TRBV9|few
CASSVGSGGVSEQFF
TGTGCCAGCAGCGTAGGTAGCGGGGGGGTTAGTGAGCAGTTCTTC
>TRBD1|TRBJ2-3|TRBV29-1|many
CSVRGQTDTQYF
TGCAGCGTCAGGGGGCAAACAGATACGCAGTATTTT
>NA|TRBJ1-2|TRBV20-1|few
CSAVIQGGGYTF
TGCAGTGCTGTTATCCAAGGGGGTGGCTACACCTTC
>NA|TRBJ2-5|TRBV7-8|many
CASLAALQETQYF
TGTGCCAGCTTAGCGGCCCTCCAAGAGACCCAGTACTTC
>NA|TRBJ2-1|TRBV6-1|NA
CASSGGDGSYNEQFF
TGTGCCAGCAGTGGGGGGGACGGCTCCTACAATGAGCAGTTCTTC
>TRBD2|TRBJ2-7|TRBV6-1|few
CASSRVSGGAFYEQYF
TGTGCCAGCAGCCGCGTGAGCGGGGGGGCTTTCTACGAGCAGTACTTC
>NA|TRBJ2-3|TRBV11-2|NA
CASSLVGGGPAGGTQYF
TGTGCCAGCAGCTTAGTGGGCGGGGGGCCCGCAGGGGGTACGCAGTATTTT
>NA|TRBJ2-4|TRBV19|NA
CASIPGPLRGKNIQYF
TGTGCCAGTATTCCTGGCCCGCTCCGGGGCAAAAACATTCAGTACTTC
>NA|TRBJ1-1|TRBV2|NA
CASSEAPFWAFF
TGTGCCAGCAGTGAAGCCCCTTTTTGGGCTTTCTTT
>NA|TRBJ2-3|TRBV11-2|NA
CASSLEGRGYVTQYF
TGTGCCAGCAGCTTAGAGGGACGGGGGTATGTTACGCAGTATTTT
>NA|TRBJ1-1|TRBV14|NA
CASSQGLRVEAFF
TGTGCCAGCAGCCAAGGCCTAAGGGTTGAAGCTTTCTTT
>NA|TRBJ2-5|TRBV20-1|NA
CSARDRARGQETRYF
TGCAGTGCTAGAGATCGGGCGCGGGGCCAAGAGACCCGGTACTTC
>NA|TRBJ1-4|TRBV7-2|once
CASSLGPARGLRGKLFF
TGTGCCAGCAGCTTAGGGCCCGCTAGAGGGCTGCGCGGAAAACTGTTTTTT
>NA|TRBJ2-1|TRBV6-5|NA
CASSHSKAGKETQFF
TGTGCCAGCAGTCACTCGAAAGCGGGCAAAGAGACCCAGTTCTTC
>NA|TRBJ2-7|TRBV20-1|NA
CSADSLYEQYF
TGCAGTGCTGACTCGCTCTACGAGCAGTACTTC
>NA|TRBJ2-7|TRBV4-1|NA
CASSLSYTYEQYF
TGCGCCAGCAGCCTAAGTTATACCTACGAGCAGTACTTC
>TRBD2|TRBJ2-7|TRBV28|few
CASSPTSGSYNEQYF
TGTGCCAGCAGCCCGACTAGCGGTAGTTACAATGAGCAGTACTTC
>NA|TRBJ2-7|TRBV21-1|NA
CASSKTRGGCTSGNDNGDEQYF
TGTGCCAGCAGCAAAACGCGGGGAGGGTGTACTAGCGGGAATGACAACGGTGACGAGCAGTACTTC
>TRBD2|TRBJ2-7|TRBV12-3/TRBV12-4|NA
CASSSNSGSPYEQYF
TGTGCCAGCAGTTCCAATAGCGGGAGCCCCTACGAGCAGTACTTC
>NA|TRBJ2-2|TRBV5-6|NA
CASSLAGQHTGELFF
TGTGCCAGCAGCTTGGCCGGACAACACACCGGGGAGCTGTTTTTT
>TRBD2|TRBJ2-5|TRBV7-9|NA
CASSSLSGPQETQYF
TGTGCCAGCAGCTCACTTAGCGGGCCCCAAGAGACCCAGTACTTC
>TRBD1|TRBJ2-4|TRBV20-1|NA
CSARPRTGLAKNIQYF
TGCAGTGCTAGACCTAGGACAGGCCTAGCCAAAAACATTCAGTACTTC
>TRBD2|TRBJ2-7|TRBV20-1|few
CSARVNPGMRTSGKYEQYF
TGCAGTGCTAGAGTTAACCCCGGGATGAGGACTAGCGGGAAGTACGAGCAGTACTTC
>TRBD1|TRBJ1-5|TRBV20-1|NA
CSVTADRGQGQPQHF
TGCAGTGTGACGGCGGACAGGGGGCAAGGTCAGCCCCAGCATTTT
>NA|TRBJ1-2|TRBV27|many
CASRLRTKFRDTNGYTF
TGTGCCAGCAGACTCCGAACCAAATTCCGGGACACAAATGGCTACACCTTC
>NA|TRBJ1-2|TRBV20-1|many
CSARDGKNYGYTF
TGCAGTGCTAGAGATGGGAAGAACTATGGCTACACCTTC
>NA|TRBJ1-5|TRBV10-3|NA
CAISDRSERGDQPQHF
TGTGCCATCAGTGATAGGAGTGAGAGGGGCGACCAGCCCCAGCATTTT
>NA|TRBJ1-5|TRBV28|few
CAGGGGQPQHF
TGTGCCGGAGGAGGGGGGCAGCCCCAGCATTTT
>TRBD1|TRBJ2-3|TRBV11-2|NA
CASSLTQGTVTDTQYF
TGTGCCAGCAGCTTAACCCAGGGGACAGTCACAGATACGCAGTATTTT
>NA|TRBJ1-5|TRBV12-3/TRBV12-4|NA
CASSLAGGNIGQPQHF
TGTGCCAGCAGTTTAGCGGGGGGGAACATCGGTCAGCCCCAGCATTTT
>NA|TRBJ2-7|TRBV5-1|NA
CASSLKTSSYEQYF
TGCGCCAGCAGCTTGAAGACTAGTTCCTACGAGCAGTACTTC
>NA|TRBJ1-2|TRBV11-1|NA
CASSYDKTFYGYTF
TGTGCCAGCAGCTATGACAAGACTTTCTATGGCTACACCTTC
>TRBD1|TRBJ1-6|TRBV7-3|NA
CASSKDRVGSPLHF
TGTGCCAGCAGCAAGGACAGGGTTGGTTCACCCCTCCACTTT
>NA|TRBJ1-2|TRBV15|NA
CATSREGGRTNYGYTF
TGTGCCACCAGCAGAGAGGGGGGCAGGACTAACTATGGCTACACCTTC
>NA|TRBJ2-6|TRBV7-9|NA
CASSPKVGTGLWANVLTF
TGTGCCAGCAGCCCAAAAGTGGGAACAGGGTTATGGGCCAACGTCCTGACTTTC
>NA|TRBJ1-4|TRBV5-1|NA
CASSLEGVTNEKRVF
TGCGCCAGCAGCCTCGAGGGGGTGACTAATGAAAAACGGGTTTTT
>NA|TRBJ1-1|TRBV4-2|NA
CASSLEEAFF
TGTGCCAGCAGCCTAGAGGAAGCTTTCTTT
>NA|TRBJ1-5|TRBV2|few
CASSSTEYSNQPQHF
TGTGCCAGCAGCTCCACCGAGTATAGCAATCAGCCCCAGCATTTT